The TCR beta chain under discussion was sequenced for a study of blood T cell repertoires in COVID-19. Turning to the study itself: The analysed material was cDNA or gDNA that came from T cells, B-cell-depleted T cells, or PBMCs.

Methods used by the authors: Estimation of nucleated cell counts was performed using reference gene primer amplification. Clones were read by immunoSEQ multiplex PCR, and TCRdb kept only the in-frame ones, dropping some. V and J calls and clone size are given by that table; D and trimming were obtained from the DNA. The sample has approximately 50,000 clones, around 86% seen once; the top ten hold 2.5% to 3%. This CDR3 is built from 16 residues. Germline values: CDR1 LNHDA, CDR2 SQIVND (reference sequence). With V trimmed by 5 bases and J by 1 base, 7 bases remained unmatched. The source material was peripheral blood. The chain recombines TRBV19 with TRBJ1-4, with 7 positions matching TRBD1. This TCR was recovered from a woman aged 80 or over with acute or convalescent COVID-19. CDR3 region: CASSVGQARTNEKLFF. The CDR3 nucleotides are TGTGCCAGTAGTGTCGGACAGGCGCGAACTAATGAAAAACTGTTTTTT.